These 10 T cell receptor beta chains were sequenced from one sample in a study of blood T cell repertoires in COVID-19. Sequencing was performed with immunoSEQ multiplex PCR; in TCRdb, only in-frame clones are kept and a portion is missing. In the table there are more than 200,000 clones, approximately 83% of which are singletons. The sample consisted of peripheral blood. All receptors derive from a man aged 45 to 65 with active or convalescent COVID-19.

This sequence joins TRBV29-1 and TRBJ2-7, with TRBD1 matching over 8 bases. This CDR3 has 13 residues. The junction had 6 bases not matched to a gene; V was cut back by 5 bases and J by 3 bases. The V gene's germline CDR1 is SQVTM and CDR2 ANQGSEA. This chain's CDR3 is CSVRRTGNYEQYF. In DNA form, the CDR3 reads TGCAGCGTTAGAAGGACAGGGAACTACGAGCAGTACTTC.

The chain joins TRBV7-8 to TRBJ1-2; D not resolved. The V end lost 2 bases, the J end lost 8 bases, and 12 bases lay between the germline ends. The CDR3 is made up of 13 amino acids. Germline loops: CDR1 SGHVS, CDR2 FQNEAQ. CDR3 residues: CASSLMGDGGYTF. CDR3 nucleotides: TGTGCCAGCAGCTTAATGGGCGATGGAGGCTACACCTTC. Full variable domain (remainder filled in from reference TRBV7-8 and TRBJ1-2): GAGVSQSPRYKVAKRGQDVALRCDPISGHVSLFWYQQALGQGPEFLTYFQNEAQLDKSGLPSDRFFAERPEGSVSTLKIQRTQQEDSAVYLCASSLMGDGGYTFGSGTRLTVV.

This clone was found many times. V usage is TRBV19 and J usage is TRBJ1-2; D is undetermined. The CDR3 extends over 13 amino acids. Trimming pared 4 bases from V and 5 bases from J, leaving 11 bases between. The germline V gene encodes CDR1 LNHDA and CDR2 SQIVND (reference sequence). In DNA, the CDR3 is TGTGCCAGTAGTAACAGTGGCTCTTATGGCTACACCTTC. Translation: CASSNSGSYGYTF.

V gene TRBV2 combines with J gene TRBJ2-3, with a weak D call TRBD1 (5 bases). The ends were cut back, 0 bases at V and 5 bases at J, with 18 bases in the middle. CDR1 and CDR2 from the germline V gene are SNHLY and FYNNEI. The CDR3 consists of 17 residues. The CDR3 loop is CASSEANRMDGGDTQYF. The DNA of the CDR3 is TGTGCCAGCAGTGAAGCGAACAGGATGGACGGTGGAGATACGCAGTATTTT.

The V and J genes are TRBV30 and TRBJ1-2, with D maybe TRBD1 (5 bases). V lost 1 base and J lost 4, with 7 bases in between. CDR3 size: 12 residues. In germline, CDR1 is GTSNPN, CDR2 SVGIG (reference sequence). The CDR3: CAWSAGPYGYTF. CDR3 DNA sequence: TGTGCCTGGAGTGCAGGGCCCTATGGCTACACCTTC.

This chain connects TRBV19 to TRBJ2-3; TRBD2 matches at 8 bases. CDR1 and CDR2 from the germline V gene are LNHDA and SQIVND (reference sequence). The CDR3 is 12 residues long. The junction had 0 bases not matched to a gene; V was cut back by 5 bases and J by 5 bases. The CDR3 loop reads CASSAGGDTQYF. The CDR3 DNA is TGTGCCAGTAGTGCGGGGGGAGATACGCAGTATTTT.

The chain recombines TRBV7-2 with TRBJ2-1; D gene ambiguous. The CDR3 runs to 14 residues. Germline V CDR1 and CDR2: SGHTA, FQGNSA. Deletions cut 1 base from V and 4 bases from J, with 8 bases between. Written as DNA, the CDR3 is TGTGCCAGCAGCTTAGAGCACAGATACAATGAGCAGTTCTTC. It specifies CASSLEHRYNEQFF.

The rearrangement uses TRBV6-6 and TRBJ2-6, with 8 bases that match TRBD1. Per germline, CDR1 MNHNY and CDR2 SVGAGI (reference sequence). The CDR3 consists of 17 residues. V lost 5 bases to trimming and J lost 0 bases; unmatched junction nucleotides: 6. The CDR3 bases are TGTGCCAGCAGTCTCGGGACAGGTTACTCTGGGGCCAACGTCCTGACTTTC. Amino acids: CASSLGTGYSGANVLTF.

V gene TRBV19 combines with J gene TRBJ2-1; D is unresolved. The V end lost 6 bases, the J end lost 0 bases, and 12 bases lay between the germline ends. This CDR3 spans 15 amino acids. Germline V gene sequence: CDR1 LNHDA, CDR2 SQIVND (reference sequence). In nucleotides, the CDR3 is TGTGCCAGTAGCCCCCGCGGTGGCTCCTACAATGAGCAGTTCTTC. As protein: CASSPRGGSYNEQFF.

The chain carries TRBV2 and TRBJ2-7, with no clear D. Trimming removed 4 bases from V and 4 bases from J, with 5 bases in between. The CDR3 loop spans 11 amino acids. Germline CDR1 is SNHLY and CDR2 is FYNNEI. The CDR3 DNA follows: TGTGCCAGCAGTGCCCAATACGAGCAGTACTTC. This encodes CASSAQYEQYF.